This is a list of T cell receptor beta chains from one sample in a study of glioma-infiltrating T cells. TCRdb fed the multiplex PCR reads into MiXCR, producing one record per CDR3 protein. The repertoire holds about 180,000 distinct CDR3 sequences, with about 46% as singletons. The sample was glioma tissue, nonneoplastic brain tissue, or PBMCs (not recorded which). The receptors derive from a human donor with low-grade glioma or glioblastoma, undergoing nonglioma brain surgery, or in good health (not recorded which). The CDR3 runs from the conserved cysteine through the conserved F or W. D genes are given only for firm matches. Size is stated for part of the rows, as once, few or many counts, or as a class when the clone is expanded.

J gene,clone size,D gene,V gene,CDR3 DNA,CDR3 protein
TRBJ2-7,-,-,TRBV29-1,TGCAGCGGCCGTGATACCTACGAGCAGTACTTC,CSGRDTYEQYF
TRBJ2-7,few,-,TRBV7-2,TGTGCCAGCAGCTCGAGACAGCTATACGAGCAGTACTTC,CASSSRQLYEQYF
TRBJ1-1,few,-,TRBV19,TGTGCCAGTAGTATGAACTCAGAAGGTGAAGCTTTCTTT,CASSMNSEGEAFF
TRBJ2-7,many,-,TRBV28,TGTGCCAGCAGTTCAGACAGCCCCTACGAGCAGTACTTC,CASSSDSPYEQYF
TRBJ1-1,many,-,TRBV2,TGTGCCAGCAGTGTGTTGGGGAACACTGAAGCTTTCTTT,CASSVLGNTEAFF
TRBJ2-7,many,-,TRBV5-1,TGCGCCAGCAGCTTGGAGGCCGGGATTTCCGAGCAGTACTTC,CASSLEAGISEQYF
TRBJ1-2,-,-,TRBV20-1,TGCAGTGCGTGCCTCTATGGCTACACCTTC,CSACLYGYTF
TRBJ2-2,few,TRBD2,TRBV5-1,TGCGCCAGCAGCTTGTCTAGCGGGACGAACACCGGGGAGCTGTTTTTT,CASSLSSGTNTGELFF
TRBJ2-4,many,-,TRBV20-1,TGCAGTGCTAGAACTATAGCCAAAAACATTCAGTACTTC,CSARTIAKNIQYF
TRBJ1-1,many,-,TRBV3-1,TGTGCCAGCAGCCAACCAGGAGTGAACACTGAAGCTTTCTTT,CASSQPGVNTEAFF
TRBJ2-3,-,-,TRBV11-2,TGTGCCAGTGGGCCGGGCTGGGGACAAGGGACAGATACGCAGTATTTT,CASGPGWGQGTDTQYF
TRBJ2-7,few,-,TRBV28,TGTGCCAGCAGGGGCGGGCCAGAGAAGGACGAGCAGTACTTC,CASRGGPEKDEQYF
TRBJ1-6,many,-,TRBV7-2,TGTGCCAGCAGCACTAGGGCCGCCAATTCACCCCTCCACTTT,CASSTRAANSPLHF
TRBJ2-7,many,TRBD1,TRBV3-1,TGTGCCAGCAGCTACCGGGACAGGGCTAGCTACGAGCAGTACTTC,CASSYRDRASYEQYF
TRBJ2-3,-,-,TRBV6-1,TGTGCCAGCTCCCAGGGGTCGAGAGATACGAAGTATTTT,CASSQGSRDTKYF
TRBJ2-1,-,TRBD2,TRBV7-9,TGTGCCAGCAGCTTACGTTCTAGAATAGCGGGGAGATACAATGAGCAGTTCTTC,CASSLRSRIAGRYNEQFF
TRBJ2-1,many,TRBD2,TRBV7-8,TGTGCCAGCAGCCCTGTAGCGGGCACCTACAATGAGCAGTTCTTC,CASSPVAGTYNEQFF
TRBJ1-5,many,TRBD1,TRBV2,TGTGCCAGCAACGACAGGGTTCGTCAGCCCCAGCATTTT,CASNDRVRQPQHF
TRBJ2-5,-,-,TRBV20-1,TGCAGTTCTAGAGATTGGAGACAGTGGAACCAAGAGACCCAGTACTTC,CSSRDWRQWNQETQYF
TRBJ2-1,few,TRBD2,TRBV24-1,TGTGCCACCAGTGATTACTCGAAGACTAGCGGGACCTACAATGAGCAGTTCTTC,CATSDYSKTSGTYNEQFF
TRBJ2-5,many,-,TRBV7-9,TGTGCCAGCAGCTTAAATGAGGGAAGTCAAGAGACCCAGTACTTC,CASSLNEGSQETQYF
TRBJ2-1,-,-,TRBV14,TGTGCCAGAAGCCAATTCTTAAGGGGTCGATACAATGAGCAGTTCTTC,CARSQFLRGRYNEQFF
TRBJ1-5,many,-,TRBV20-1,TGCAGTGCTAGATCCGCGTGGGCAAGCAATCAGCCCCAGCATTTT,CSARSAWASNQPQHF
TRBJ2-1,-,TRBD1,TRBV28,TGTGCCAGCAGTTTACCCCGGACAGGGGACAACGAGCAGTTCTTC,CASSLPRTGDNEQFF
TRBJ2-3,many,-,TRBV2,TGTGCCAGCAGTGTACTCACAGATACGCAGTATTTT,CASSVLTDTQYF
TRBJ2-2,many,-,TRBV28,TGTGCCAGCAGTTTGCAGGGCAGGAACACCGGGGAGCTGTTTTTT,CASSLQGRNTGELFF
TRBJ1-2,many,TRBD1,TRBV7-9,TGTGCCAGCAGCCCTAAGGACAGGGATGGTGGCTACACCTTC,CASSPKDRDGGYTF
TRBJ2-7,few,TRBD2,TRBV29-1,TGCAGCGTGGTAGCGGGAGGGGCCTACGAGCAGTACTTC,CSVVAGGAYEQYF
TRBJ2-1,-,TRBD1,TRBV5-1,TGCGCCAGCATCTTGGTTGGGACAGACTACAATGAGCAGTTCTTC,CASILVGTDYNEQFF
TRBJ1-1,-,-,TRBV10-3,TGTGCCATCAGTGAGGCCTCCGGGACCATGAACACTGAAGGTTTCTTT,CAISEASGTMNTEGFF
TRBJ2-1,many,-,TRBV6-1,TGTGCCAGCAGATCGGGTGCGAAGAACAGGGTCTACAATGAGCAGTTCTTC,CASRSGAKNRVYNEQFF
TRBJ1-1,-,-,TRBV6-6,TGTGCCAGCAGTTACTCGAGTACAGGTCTCACTGAAGCTTTCTTT,CASSYSSTGLTEAFF
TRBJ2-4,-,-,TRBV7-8,TGTGCCAGCAGCCCCGGTTTTGAAAAAATTCAGTACTTC,CASSPGFEKIQYF
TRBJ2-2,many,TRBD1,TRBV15,TGTGCCACCAGCAGAGGAGGACAGGCCACCGGGGAGCTGTTTTTT,CATSRGGQATGELFF
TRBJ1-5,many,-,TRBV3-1,TGTGCCAGCAGTCAAGGAGGTGTGTATGGTCAGCCCCAGCATTTT,CASSQGGVYGQPQHF
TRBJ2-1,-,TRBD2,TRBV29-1,TGCAGCACGAAGCCTAGCGGAGTGGCCGGGGGAAATGAGCAGTTCTTC,CSTKPSGVAGGNEQFF
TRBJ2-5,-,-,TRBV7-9,TGTGCCAGCAGCTTACGGACAATCCAAGAGACCCAGTACTTC,CASSLRTIQETQYF
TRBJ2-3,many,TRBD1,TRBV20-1,TGCAGTGCTAGAGACCGGGACAGGGGGCCCACAGATACGCAGTATTTT,CSARDRDRGPTDTQYF
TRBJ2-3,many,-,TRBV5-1,TGCGCCAGCAGCTCCGGGGGCAGCACAGATACGCAGTATTTT,CASSSGGSTDTQYF
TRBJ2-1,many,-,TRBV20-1,TGCAGTGCTAGTAGGCTGGGCAATGAGCAGTTCTTC,CSASRLGNEQFF
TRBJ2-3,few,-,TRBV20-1,TGCAGTGCTAGATGGGCTAGCGGAAGGGGGGGCACAGATACGCAGTATTTT,CSARWASGRGGTDTQYF
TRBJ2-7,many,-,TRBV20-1,TGCAGTGCCCCCCAGCGGGCGTCCTACGAGCAGTACTTC,CSAPQRASYEQYF
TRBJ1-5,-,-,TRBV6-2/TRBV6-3,TGTGCCTCCTCACCTGGAATGGTGAATCAGCCCCAGCATTTT,CASSPGMVNQPQHF
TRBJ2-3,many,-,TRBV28,TGTGCCACCTCAACTAGCCTGCCCACAGATACGCAGTATTTT,CATSTSLPTDTQYF
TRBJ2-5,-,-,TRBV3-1,TGTGCCAGCAGCCAAGTTGGGGGCTCGGGGACCCAGTACTTC,CASSQVGGSGTQYF
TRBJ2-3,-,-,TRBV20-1,TGCAGTGCTCGGGCCCTAACGATCGCAGATACGCAGTATTTT,CSARALTIADTQYF
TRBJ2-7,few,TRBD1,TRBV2,TGTGCCAGCCGGAAGGGGGCCTCCTACGAGCAGTACTTC,CASRKGASYEQYF
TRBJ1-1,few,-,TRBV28,TGTGCCACTCTACAAAATGTTGAAGCTTTCTTT,CATLQNVEAFF
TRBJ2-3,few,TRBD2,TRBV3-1,TGTGCCAGCAGCCAAAATCAGGGCCGGGGCGGGAGAAGTGATACGCAGTATTTT,CASSQNQGRGGRSDTQYF
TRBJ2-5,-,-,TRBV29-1,TGCAGCGTCGACGGTAGCTCACGGGAGACCCAGTACTTC,CSVDGSSRETQYF
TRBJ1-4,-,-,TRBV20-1,TGCAGTGCGAAGTCGGAAAGCCGGCAACCGGAAGAAAAACTGTTTTTT,CSAKSESRQPEEKLFF
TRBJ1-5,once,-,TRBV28,TGTGCCAGCAGTCAGGACGAAGGCAATAAGCCCCAGCATTTT,CASSQDEGNKPQHF
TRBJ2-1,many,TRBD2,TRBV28,TGTGCCATTGGAGGGGGGGTTAGGAGCGGGAGTAAGTACAATGAGCAGTTCTTC,CAIGGGVRSGSKYNEQFF